Following are 2 T cell receptor beta chains from one sample sequenced in a study of T-cell reconstitution after alpha-beta-depleted transplantation in children. Unique molecular identifiers were incorporated into the prepared TCRbeta library. TCRdb re-derived calls from the PCR reads in MiXCR, one entry per CDR3 protein. The table lists 240,000 or so distinct CDR3 sequences, about 12% of them singletons. Sequencing was performed on PBMCs from the stem cell graft donor, taken from the stem cell graft. The origin of the receptors is a human donor who donated a stem cell graft to a child with acute lymphoblastic leukemia.

This clonotype was detected ten times or more. This CDR3 is CASSPSGTGYYGYTF. In DNA, the CDR3 is TGTGCCAGCAGCCCATCCGGGACAGGGTACTATGGCTACACCTTC. The rearrangement uses TRBV7-9 and TRBJ1-2; 9 bases align to TRBD1. The CDR3 length is 15 residues. Germline V gene lookup returns CDR1 SEHNR and CDR2 FQNEAQ (reference sequence). Germline trimming cut 5 bases from V and 3 bases from J; bases unmatched to any gene: 7.

This chain connects TRBV7-2 to TRBJ1-5; 7 bases agree with TRBD1. Trimming took 2 bases from V and 1 from J; bases not matched to a gene: 2. The CDR3 is 15 amino acids. Per germline, CDR1 SGHTA and CDR2 FQGNSA. For the CDR3, the DNA is TGTGCCAGCAGCTTATCGACAGGGAGCAATCAGCCCCAGCATTTT. Its protein product is CASSLSTGSNQPQHF.